A selection of T cell receptor beta chains follows, all from one sample in a study of response to subunit inactivated influenza vaccine. TCRdb fed the RT-PCR reads into MiXCR, producing one record per CDR3 protein. The sample consists of around 320,000 distinct CDR3 sequences, 20% to 25% of them appearing once. Sequenced here: PBMCs from blood, sampled roughly 20 months after vaccination. Every receptor here comes from a man between 50 and 70 years old who received an inactivated influenza vaccine. CDR3s include the opening cysteine and the closing phenylalanine or tryptophan. A D gene is named only where the DNA matches it firmly. Rows give clone size only sometimes, using once, few, many, or a class for an expanded clone.

V gene	J gene	D gene	clone size	CDR3 DNA	CDR3 protein
TRBV6-2/TRBV6-3	TRBJ2-1	-	-	TGTGCCGGCAGTACGGGGGGCTCGCGGAATGAGCAGTTCTTC	CAGSTGGSRNEQFF
TRBV12-3/TRBV12-4	TRBJ1-3	-	many	TGTGCCAGCAGGCAGGGCTCAGAGGGGGGTGGAAACACCATATATTTT	CASRQGSEGGGNTIYF
TRBV20-1	TRBJ1-5	-	few	TGCAGTGCTAGCCGACAGGATCAGCCCCAGCATTTT	CSASRQDQPQHF
TRBV5-6	TRBJ2-1	-	few	TGTGCCAGCAGCTTAATGTGGAAGAGGGATTATGAGCAGTTCTTC	CASSLMWKRDYEQFF
TRBV6-1	TRBJ1-5	TRBD1	few	TGTGCCACCCTAACAGGGGTTCGGCAGCCCCAGCATTTT	CATLTGVRQPQHF
TRBV6-1	TRBJ1-5	-	many	TGTGCCAGCAGTGCGTTCCCCATTCGGGATGGCAATCAGCCCCAGCATTTT	CASSAFPIRDGNQPQHF
TRBV7-9	TRBJ2-7	-	-	TGTGCCAGCAGCTTATGGCGGGGACTTGATCGGGACGAGCAGTACTTC	CASSLWRGLDRDEQYF
TRBV6-4	TRBJ2-2	-	once	TGTGCCAGCAGTGACACCCTCACCGGGGAGCTGTTTTTT	CASSDTLTGELFF
TRBV4-2	TRBJ1-1	-	few	TGTGCCAGCAGCCAAGATTCAAACAGGGACACTGAAGCTTTCTTT	CASSQDSNRDTEAFF
TRBV20-1	TRBJ1-2	-	many	TGCAGTGCTAGACCGAGACAGATAACCTATGGCTACACCTTC	CSARPRQITYGYTF
TRBV4-3	TRBJ2-1	-	few	TGCGCCAGCAGCCACAGCGGGCACAATGAGCAGTTCTTC	CASSHSGHNEQFF
TRBV7-9	TRBJ1-2	-	many	TGTGCCAGCAGCTACCAGAGGAACTATGGCTACACCTTC	CASSYQRNYGYTF
TRBV5-1	TRBJ2-7	-	-	TGCGCCAGCAGCTTGGAACAGGGCGAGAACGAGCAGTACTTC	CASSLEQGENEQYF
TRBV19	TRBJ2-2	-	-	TGTGCCAGTAGTAAGCCGGGACGGACGAACACCGGGGAGCTGTTTTTT	CASSKPGRTNTGELFF
TRBV3-1	TRBJ1-6	-	few	TGTGCCAGCAGCAGAGACAGTGGTGGCAGTTCACCCCTCCACTTT	CASSRDSGGSSPLHF
TRBV27	TRBJ2-2	-	few	TGTGCCAGCAGACGGACGAACACCGGGGAGCTGTTTTTT	CASRRTNTGELFF
TRBV3-1	TRBJ2-5	TRBD2	-	TGTGCCAGCAGCCAAGAACGTAGCGGGACTGGTAGCCTAGAGACCCAGTACTTC	CASSQERSGTGSLETQYF
TRBV6-6	TRBJ1-1	-	few	TGTGCCAGCAGAACAGGTAGCCCCGCTGAAGCTTTCTTT	CASRTGSPAEAFF
TRBV29-1	TRBJ2-7	TRBD1	few	TGCAGCGTTCTCGAGGCGACAGGGGGACGCTACGAGCAGTACTTC	CSVLEATGGRYEQYF
TRBV20-1	TRBJ2-7	TRBD1	-	TGCAGTGCTAGAGATCTACAGGGGTCCTCCTACGAGCAGTACTTC	CSARDLQGSSYEQYF
TRBV20-1	TRBJ1-2	TRBD1	many	TGCAGTGCTAGCGACAGGGACTATGGCTACACCTTC	CSASDRDYGYTF
TRBV28	TRBJ2-1	-	-	TGTGCCAGCAGTTTACTTACAGGTTCCAATGAGCAGTTCTTC	CASSLLTGSNEQFF
TRBV2	TRBJ1-2	-	-	TGTGCCAGCACTGTTGGGGGTAACTATGGCTACACCTTC	CASTVGGNYGYTF
TRBV4-1	TRBJ2-3	TRBD2	-	TGCGCCAGCAGCCAAGGCGGGACTAGCTTTACAGATACGCAGTATTTT	CASSQGGTSFTDTQYF
TRBV18	TRBJ1-1	-	-	TGTGCCAGCTCACCTCGCAGGCCGCACAATGAAGCTTTCTTT	CASSPRRPHNEAFF
TRBV4-2	TRBJ1-1	-	few	TGTGCCAGCAGCCAATTTCCTCAGGGGACTGAAGCTTTCTTT	CASSQFPQGTEAFF
TRBV12-3/TRBV12-4	TRBJ2-2	TRBD2	few	TGTGCCAGCAGTTTAGCAGGCGGGAGCCTGACCGGGGAGCTGTTTTTT	CASSLAGGSLTGELFF
TRBV6-1	TRBJ1-1	-	few	TGTGCCAGCAGTGCAGAGGGGGACACTGAAGCTTTCTTT	CASSAEGDTEAFF